This T cell receptor beta chain stems from a study of early T cells in non-severe SARS-CoV-2 infection. About the study: Chains were not paired, and sequencing was done on bulk RNA from unsorted whole blood. The study's findings and limits: Matching results from VDJdb favored anti-spike CD8 responses, leaving private and CD4 specificities undetected.

This clonotype was counted a few times. Its target is unknown. The junction differs from germline at one of its ends, possibly a read error. As part of library construction, unique molecular identifiers were attached to individual cDNA molecules. From the 5' RACE reads, TCRdb called clonotypes with MiXCR, one entry per CDR3 protein. The sample has tens of thousands of distinct CDR3 sequences, roughly a tenth seen once; the top ten hold more than 7.5%. The germline gives CDR1 SGHAT, CDR2 FQNNGV. The CDR3 is 18 residues long. The clonotype was recovered from an adult who was a healthcare worker with PCR-confirmed SARS-CoV-2 infection or an uninfected control (not recorded which). The sample was whole blood, taken at baseline. The chain recombines TRBV11-2 with TRBJ2-6, with D perhaps TRBD1 (6 bases). CDR3 sequence: CASSLDRRPISGANVLTF. In DNA form, the CDR3 reads TGTGCCAGCAGCCTAGACAGGAGACCGATCTCTGGGGCCAACGTCCTGACTTTC.